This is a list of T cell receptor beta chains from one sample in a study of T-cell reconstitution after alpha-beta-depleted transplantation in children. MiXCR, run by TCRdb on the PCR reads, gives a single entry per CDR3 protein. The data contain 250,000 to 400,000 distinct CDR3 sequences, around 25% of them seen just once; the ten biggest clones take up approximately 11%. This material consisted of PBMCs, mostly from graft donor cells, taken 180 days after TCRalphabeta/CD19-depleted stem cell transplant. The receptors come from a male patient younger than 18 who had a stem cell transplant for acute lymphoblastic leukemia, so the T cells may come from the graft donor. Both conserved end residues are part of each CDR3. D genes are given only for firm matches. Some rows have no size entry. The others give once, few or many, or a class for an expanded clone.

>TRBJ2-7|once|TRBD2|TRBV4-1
TGCGCCAGCAGCCAACTTACTAGCGGGAGGAACGAGCAGTACTTC
CASSQLTSGRNEQYF
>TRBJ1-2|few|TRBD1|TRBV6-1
TGTGCCAGCAGCCCCGCGGACAGGGATGGTGGCTACACCTTC
CASSPADRDGGYTF
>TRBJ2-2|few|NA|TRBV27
TGTGCCAGCAGTTTAGGGCACTATACCGGGGAGCTGTTTTTT
CASSLGHYTGELFF
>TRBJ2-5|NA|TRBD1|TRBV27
TGTGCCAGCAGTAAATTCGACAGGGGAGAGACCCAGTACTTC
CASSKFDRGETQYF
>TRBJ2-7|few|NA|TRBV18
TGTGCCAGCTCACCTCTCCAGTACTTC
CASSPLQYF
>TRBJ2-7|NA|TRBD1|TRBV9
TGTGCCAGCAGCCCCCTCGGGACAGGGGAATACGAGCAGTACTTC
CASSPLGTGEYEQYF
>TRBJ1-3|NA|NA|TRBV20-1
TGCAGTGCTAGGGGCCGACTCTCTGGAAACACCATATATTTT
CSARGRLSGNTIYF
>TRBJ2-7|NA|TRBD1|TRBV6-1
TGTGCCAGCACCACCCTCGCAGGGGGCTACGAGCAGTACTTC
CASTTLAGGYEQYF
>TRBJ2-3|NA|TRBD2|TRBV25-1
TGTGCCAGCAGTGGAACTAGCGGGGGCACAGATACGCAGTATTTT
CASSGTSGGTDTQYF
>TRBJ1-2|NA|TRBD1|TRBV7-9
TGTGCCAGCAGCTTAGTCGGGACAGGGGTTGGCTACACCTTC
CASSLVGTGVGYTF
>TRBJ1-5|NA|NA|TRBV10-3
TGTGCCATCAGTGGAGTGAATCAGCCCCAGCATTTT
CAISGVNQPQHF
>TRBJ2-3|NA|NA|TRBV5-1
TGCGCCAGCAGCTTGTGGAGGGGGATTAGAACAGATACGCAGTATTTT
CASSLWRGIRTDTQYF
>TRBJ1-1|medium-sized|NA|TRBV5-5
TGTGCCAGCAGCTTGTGGGGGGGAGCTGAAGCTTTCTTT
CASSLWGGAEAFF
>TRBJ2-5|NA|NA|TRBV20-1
TGCAGTGCTAGTTCCGGACGGTCCCCAGGGGCCCTGTACTTC
CSASSGRSPGALYF
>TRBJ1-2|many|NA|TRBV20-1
TGCAGTGCTAGGAAACGGGACTTCTATGGCTACACCTTC
CSARKRDFYGYTF
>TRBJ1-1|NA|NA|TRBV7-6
TGTGCCAGCAGCTTAGCGGGCAGACCGCAGGCTTTCTTT
CASSLAGRPQAFF
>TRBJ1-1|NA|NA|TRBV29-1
TGCAGCGCCTCAAGGGTTGGGACTGAAGCTTTCTTT
CSASRVGTEAFF
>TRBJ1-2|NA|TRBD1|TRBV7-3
TGTGCCAGCAGCCCCAAGGGGGCAACTTATGGCTACACCTTC
CASSPKGATYGYTF
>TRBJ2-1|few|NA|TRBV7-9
TGTGCCAGCAGCTGGGGGGATGAGCAGTTCTTC
CASSWGDEQFF
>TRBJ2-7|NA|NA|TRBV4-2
TGTGCCAGCAGCCAAGATCTGGACGAGCAGTACTTC
CASSQDLDEQYF
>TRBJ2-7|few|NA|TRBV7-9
TGTGCCAGCAGCCATTTAGGGGAGCACGAGCAGTACTTC
CASSHLGEHEQYF
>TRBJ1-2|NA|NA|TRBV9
TGTGCCAGCAGCGTAGAAGGGGGAACACTTCTTTTTCAGTTCTATGGCTACACCTTC
CASSVEGGTLLFQFYGYTF
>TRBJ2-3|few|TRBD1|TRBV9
TGTGCCAGCAGCATGCGGACAGGGGAACCGGATACGCAGTATTTT
CASSMRTGEPDTQYF
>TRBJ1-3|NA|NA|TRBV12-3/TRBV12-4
TGTGCCAGCAGTTTGATTAGGGGTGGAAACACCATATATTTT
CASSLIRGGNTIYF
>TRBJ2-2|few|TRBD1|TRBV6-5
TGTGCCAGCAGTTCCCAGGGGGCGGTCACCGGGGAGCTGTTTTTT
CASSSQGAVTGELFF
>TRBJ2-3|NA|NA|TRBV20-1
TGCAGTGCTATAGGTTCAGATACGCAGTATTTT
CSAIGSDTQYF
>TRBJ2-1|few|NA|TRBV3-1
TGTGCCAGCAGCCAAGGCGACTCCTACAATGAGCAGTTCTTC
CASSQGDSYNEQFF
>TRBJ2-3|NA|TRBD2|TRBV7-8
TGTGCCAGCAGCACATTAGCGGGAGAAGGAGATACGCAGTATTTT
CASSTLAGEGDTQYF
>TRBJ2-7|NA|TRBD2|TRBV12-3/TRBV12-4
TGTGCCAGCAGTCCCGCCGGGACTAGCGGGATTTACGAGCAGTACTTC
CASSPAGTSGIYEQYF
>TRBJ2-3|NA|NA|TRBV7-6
TGTGCCAGCAGCCATAAGACAAGGGCAGATACGCAGTATTTT
CASSHKTRADTQYF
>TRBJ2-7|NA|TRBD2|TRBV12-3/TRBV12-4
TGTGCCAGCAGCGGGACTAGCGGGAGGGCCGGGGAGCAGTACTTC
CASSGTSGRAGEQYF
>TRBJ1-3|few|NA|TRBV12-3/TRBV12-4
TGTGCCAGCAGGGGGGGGTCACAGGGAAGCTCTGGAAACACCATATATTTT
CASRGGSQGSSGNTIYF
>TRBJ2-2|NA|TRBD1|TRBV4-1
TGCGCCAGCAGCCAGAGGGGGCAGGTAAACACCGGGGAGCTGTTTTTT
CASSQRGQVNTGELFF
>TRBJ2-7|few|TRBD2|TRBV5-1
TGCGCCAGCAGCTTGGCAACGGCTAGCGGGATGACCGAGCAGTACTTC
CASSLATASGMTEQYF
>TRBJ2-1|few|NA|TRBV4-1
TGCGCCAGCAGCCAAGAGGGGGCTTTCAATGAGCAGTTCTTC
CASSQEGAFNEQFF
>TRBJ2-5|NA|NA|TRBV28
TGTGCCAGCAGGCCAGGGTGGTTGATAGACACCCAGTACTTC
CASRPGWLIDTQYF
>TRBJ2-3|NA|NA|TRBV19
TGTGCCAGTAACCGCGGAAATAACGGGAGAACAAATACGCAGTATTTT
CASNRGNNGRTNTQYF
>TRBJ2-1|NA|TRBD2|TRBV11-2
TGTGCCAGCAGCCCCCCTTGGGGGACTAGCGGGAACCACTCCTACAATGAGCAGTTCTTC
CASSPPWGTSGNHSYNEQFF
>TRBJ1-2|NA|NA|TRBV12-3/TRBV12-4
TGTGCCAGCAGTTTAGTCCCCCACTATGGCTACACCTTC
CASSLVPHYGYTF